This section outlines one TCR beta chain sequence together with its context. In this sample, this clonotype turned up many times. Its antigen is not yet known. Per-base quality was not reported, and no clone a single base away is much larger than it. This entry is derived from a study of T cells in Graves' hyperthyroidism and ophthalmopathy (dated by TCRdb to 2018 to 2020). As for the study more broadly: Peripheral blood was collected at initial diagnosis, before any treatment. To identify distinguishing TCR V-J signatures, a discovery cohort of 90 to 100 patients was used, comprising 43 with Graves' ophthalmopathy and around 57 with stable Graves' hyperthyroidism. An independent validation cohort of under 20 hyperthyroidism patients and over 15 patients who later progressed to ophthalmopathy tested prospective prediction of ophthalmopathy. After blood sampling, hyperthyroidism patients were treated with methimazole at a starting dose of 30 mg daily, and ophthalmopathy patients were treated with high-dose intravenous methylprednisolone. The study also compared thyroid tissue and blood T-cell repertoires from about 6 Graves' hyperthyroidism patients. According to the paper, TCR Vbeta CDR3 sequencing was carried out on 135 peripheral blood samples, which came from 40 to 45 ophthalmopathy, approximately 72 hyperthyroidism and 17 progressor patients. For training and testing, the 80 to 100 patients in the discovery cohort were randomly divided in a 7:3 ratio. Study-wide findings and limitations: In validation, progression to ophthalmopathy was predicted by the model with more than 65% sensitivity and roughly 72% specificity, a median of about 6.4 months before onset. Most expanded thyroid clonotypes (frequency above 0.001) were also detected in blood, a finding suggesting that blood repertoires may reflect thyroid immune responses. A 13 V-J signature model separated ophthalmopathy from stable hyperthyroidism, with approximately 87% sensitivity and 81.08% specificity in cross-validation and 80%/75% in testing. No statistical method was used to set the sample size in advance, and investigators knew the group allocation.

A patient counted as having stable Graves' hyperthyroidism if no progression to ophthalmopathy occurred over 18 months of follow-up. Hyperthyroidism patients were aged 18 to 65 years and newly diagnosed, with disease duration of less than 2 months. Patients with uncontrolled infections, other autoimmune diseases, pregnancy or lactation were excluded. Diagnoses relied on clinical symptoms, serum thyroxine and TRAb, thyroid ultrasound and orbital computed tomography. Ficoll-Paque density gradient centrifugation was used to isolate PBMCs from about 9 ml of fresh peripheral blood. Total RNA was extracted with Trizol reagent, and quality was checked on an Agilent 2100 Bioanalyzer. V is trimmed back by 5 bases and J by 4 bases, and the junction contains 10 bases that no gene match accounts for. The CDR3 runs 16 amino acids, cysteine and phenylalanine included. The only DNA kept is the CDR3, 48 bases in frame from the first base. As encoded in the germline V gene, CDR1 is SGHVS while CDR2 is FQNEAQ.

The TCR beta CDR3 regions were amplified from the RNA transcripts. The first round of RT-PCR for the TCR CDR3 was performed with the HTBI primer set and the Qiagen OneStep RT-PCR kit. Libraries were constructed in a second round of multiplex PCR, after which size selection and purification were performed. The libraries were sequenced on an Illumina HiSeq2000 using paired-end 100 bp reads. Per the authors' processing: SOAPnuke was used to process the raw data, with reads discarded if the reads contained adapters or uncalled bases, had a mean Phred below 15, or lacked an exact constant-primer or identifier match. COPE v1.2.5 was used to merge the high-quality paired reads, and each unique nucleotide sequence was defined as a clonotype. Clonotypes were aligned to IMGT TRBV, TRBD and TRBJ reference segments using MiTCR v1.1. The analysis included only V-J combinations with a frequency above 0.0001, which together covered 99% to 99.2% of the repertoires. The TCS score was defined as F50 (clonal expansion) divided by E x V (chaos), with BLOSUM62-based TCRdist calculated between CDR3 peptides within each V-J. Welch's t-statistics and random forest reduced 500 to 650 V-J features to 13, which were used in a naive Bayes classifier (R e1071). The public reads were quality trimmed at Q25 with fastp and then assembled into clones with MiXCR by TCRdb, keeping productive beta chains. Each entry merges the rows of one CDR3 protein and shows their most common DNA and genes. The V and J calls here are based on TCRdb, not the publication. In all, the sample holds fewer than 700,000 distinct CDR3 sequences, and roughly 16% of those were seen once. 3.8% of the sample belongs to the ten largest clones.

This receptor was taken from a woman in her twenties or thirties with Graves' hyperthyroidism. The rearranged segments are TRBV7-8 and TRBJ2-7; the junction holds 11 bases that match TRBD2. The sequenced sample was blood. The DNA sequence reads TGTGCCAGCAGCCTGACCTATAGCGGGAGGGCTTACGAGCAGTACTTC. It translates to CASSLTYSGRAYEQYF.